The subject of this entry is one T cell receptor (beta chain). What it binds is unknown. The CDR3 runs to 16 residues. Per the germline V gene, CDR1 is MGHRA and CDR2 is YSYEKL. The germline V and J ends were trimmed by 0 bases and 4 bases, with 15 bases remaining between them. Repertoires were generated with immunoSEQ multiplex PCR, while TCRdb's copy carries only in-frame clones and drops some. The repertoire includes around 33,000 clones, approximately 79% of them detected once, and under 2.5% sits in the top ten. The data originate from a study of STAT5B mutations in CD4+ large granular lymphocyte leukemia. Study results and caveats: No patients shared main leukemic clonotypes, though roughly 23% appeared at low frequency elsewhere.

Sequences were obtained from CD4+ T cells from blood buffy coats. This sequence originates from a human donor in good health. The chain recombines TRBV4-1 with TRBJ2-5, with a tentative D call TRBD2 (6 bases). Here the CDR3 reads CASSQDMGLVSETQYF. CDR3 in DNA: TGCGCCAGCAGCCAAGATATGGGACTCGTCTCAGAGACCCAGTACTTC.